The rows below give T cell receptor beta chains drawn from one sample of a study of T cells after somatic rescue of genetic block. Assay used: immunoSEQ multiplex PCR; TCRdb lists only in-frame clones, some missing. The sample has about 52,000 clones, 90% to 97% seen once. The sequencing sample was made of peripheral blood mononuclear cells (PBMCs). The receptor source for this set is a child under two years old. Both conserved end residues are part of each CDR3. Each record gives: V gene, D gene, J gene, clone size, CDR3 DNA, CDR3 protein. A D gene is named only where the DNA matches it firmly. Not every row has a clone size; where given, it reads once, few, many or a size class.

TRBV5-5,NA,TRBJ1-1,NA,TGTGCCAGCAGTTTAAGCTCCGGCACTGAAGCTTTCTTT,CASSLSSGTEAFF
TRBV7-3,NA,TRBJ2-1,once,TGTGCCAGCAGCACCAAGACAGGGAGGCGTGAGCAGTTCTTC,CASSTKTGRREQFF
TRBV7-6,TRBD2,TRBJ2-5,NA,TGTGCCAGCAGCGCCCTAGCGGGACAAGAGACCCAGTACTTC,CASSALAGQETQYF
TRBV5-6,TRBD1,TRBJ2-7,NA,TGTGCCAGCAGCAACACCTTGAGGACAGGGCCCTACGAGCAGTACTTC,CASSNTLRTGPYEQYF
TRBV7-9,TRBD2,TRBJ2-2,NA,TGTGCCAGCACCTTAGCGGGAGGGAACACCGGGGAGCTGTTTTTT,CASTLAGGNTGELFF
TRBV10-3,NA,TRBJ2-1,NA,TGTGCCATCAGTGAGTTCAAGGGCAGAAAGTTCTTC,CAISEFKGRKFF
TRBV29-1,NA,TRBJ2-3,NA,TGCAGCGTTGGGGTGGTAGATACGCAGTATTTT,CSVGVVDTQYF
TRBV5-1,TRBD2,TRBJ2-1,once,TGCGCCAGCAGCTGGGGTAGCGGGAGGGATGACAATGAGCAGTTCTTC,CASSWGSGRDDNEQFF
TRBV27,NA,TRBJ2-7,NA,TGTGCCAGCAGTTGGGGGCGCTCCTACGAGCAGTACTTC,CASSWGRSYEQYF
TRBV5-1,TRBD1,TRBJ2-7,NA,TGCGCCAGCAGCTTGTGGGACAGGGGGGACTACGAGCAGTACTTC,CASSLWDRGDYEQYF
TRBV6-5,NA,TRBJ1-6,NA,TGTGCCAGCAGTTACTCTAGCCAGGGGAGTAATTCACCCCTCCACTTT,CASSYSSQGSNSPLHF
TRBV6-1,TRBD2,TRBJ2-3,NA,TGTGCCACAGCCATAGCGGGGAGCACAGATACGCAGTATTTT,CATAIAGSTDTQYF
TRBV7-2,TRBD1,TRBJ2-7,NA,TGTGCCAGCAGCCCCGGACAGGGGGCCTACGAGCAGTACTTC,CASSPGQGAYEQYF
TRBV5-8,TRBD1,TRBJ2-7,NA,TGTGCCAGCAGCTCCACAGGGGTCTCCTACGAGCAGTACTTC,CASSSTGVSYEQYF
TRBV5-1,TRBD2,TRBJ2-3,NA,TGCGCCAGCAGCTTGTCCGGTAGCGGGAGGGCCGGCACAGATACGCAGTATTTT,CASSLSGSGRAGTDTQYF
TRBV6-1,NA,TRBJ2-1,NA,TGTGCCAGCAGTGAACGTGCTTACTCCTACAATGAGCAGTTCTTC,CASSERAYSYNEQFF
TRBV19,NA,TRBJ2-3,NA,TGTGCCAGTAGATCTGGGGGAACCACAGATACGCAGTATTTT,CASRSGGTTDTQYF
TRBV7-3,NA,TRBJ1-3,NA,TGTGCCAGCAGCTTAACGGTCGGCGCTGGAAACACCATATATTTT,CASSLTVGAGNTIYF
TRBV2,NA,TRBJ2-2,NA,TGTGCCAGCAGGGGACTCAACACCGGGGAGCTGTTTTTT,CASRGLNTGELFF
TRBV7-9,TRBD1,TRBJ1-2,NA,TGTGCCAGCAGCTTACGGACAGGGCCCGGCTACACCTTC,CASSLRTGPGYTF
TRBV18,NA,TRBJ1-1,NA,TGTGCCAGCTCACGAACGGAGAACACTGAAGCTTTCTTT,CASSRTENTEAFF
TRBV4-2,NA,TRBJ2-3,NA,TGTGCCAGCAGCCAAGATTCGGGGAGTCTGACAGATACGCAGTATTTT,CASSQDSGSLTDTQYF
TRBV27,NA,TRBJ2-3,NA,TGTGCCAGCAGACCACCTAGTTTCACAGATACGCAGTATTTT,CASRPPSFTDTQYF
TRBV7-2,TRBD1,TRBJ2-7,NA,TGTGCCAGCAGCATCCAGACAGGGGGGGCTTACGAGCAGTACTTC,CASSIQTGGAYEQYF
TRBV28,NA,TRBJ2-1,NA,TGTGCCAGCAGTTTTCTCTACGGGAGCCCCCTCTACAATGAGCAGTTCTTC,CASSFLYGSPLYNEQFF
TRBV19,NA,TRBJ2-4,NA,TGTGCCAGTAGTCCTGGGATAATAGCCAAAAACATTCAGTACTTC,CASSPGIIAKNIQYF
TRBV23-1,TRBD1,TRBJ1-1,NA,TGCGCCAGCAGTCAATCGATCCCAGGGGGTGTAGACACTGAAGCTTTCTTT,CASSQSIPGGVDTEAFF
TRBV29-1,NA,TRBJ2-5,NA,TGCAGCGTTGCCAAGGGGGACCAAGAGACCCAGTACTTC,CSVAKGDQETQYF
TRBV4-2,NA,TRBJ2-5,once,TGTGCCAGCAGCTGGAAAGAGACCCAGTACTTC,CASSWKETQYF
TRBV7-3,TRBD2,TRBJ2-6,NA,TGTGCCAGCAGCTTGAGCGGGAGGACAACTGGGGCCAACGTCCTGACTTTC,CASSLSGRTTGANVLTF
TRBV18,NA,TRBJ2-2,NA,TGTGCCAGCTCACCTCGACTAGAAAAGAGCACCGGGGAGCTGTTTTTT,CASSPRLEKSTGELFF
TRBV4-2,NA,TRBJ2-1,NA,TGTGCCAGCAGCCAAGAAGAGCGGGCCCGCTACAATGAGCAGTTCTTC,CASSQEERARYNEQFF
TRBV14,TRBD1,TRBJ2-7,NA,TGTGCCAGCAGCCCAGGGGGCTACGAGCAGTACTTC,CASSPGGYEQYF
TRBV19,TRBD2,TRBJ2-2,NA,TGTGCCAGTAGTATAGGATGGAAGCGGGACGTTCGTGCCGGGGAGCTGTTTTTT,CASSIGWKRDVRAGELFF
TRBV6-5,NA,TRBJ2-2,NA,TGTGCCAGCAGTTACGGCGGGAACACCGGGGAGCTGTTTTTT,CASSYGGNTGELFF
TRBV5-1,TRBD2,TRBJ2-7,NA,TGCGCCAGCAGTTTGAGCGGGAGGGCCTACGAGCAGTACTTC,CASSLSGRAYEQYF
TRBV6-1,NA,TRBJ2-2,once,TGTGCCTCAGGAAACACCGGGGAGCTGTTTTTT,CASGNTGELFF
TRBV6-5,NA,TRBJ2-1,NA,TGTGCCAGCTCAGGGGCCTCCTACAATGAGCAGTTCTTC,CASSGASYNEQFF
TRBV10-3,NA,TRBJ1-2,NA,TGTGCCATCAGTGACACTAACTATGGCTACACCTTC,CAISDTNYGYTF
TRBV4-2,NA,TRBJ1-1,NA,TGTGCCAGCAGCCAAGATACCGAGTTCACTGAAGCTTTCTTT,CASSQDTEFTEAFF
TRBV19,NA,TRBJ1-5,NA,TGTGCCAGTAGAGAATCCGGATATAGCAATCAGCCCCAGCATTTT,CASRESGYSNQPQHF